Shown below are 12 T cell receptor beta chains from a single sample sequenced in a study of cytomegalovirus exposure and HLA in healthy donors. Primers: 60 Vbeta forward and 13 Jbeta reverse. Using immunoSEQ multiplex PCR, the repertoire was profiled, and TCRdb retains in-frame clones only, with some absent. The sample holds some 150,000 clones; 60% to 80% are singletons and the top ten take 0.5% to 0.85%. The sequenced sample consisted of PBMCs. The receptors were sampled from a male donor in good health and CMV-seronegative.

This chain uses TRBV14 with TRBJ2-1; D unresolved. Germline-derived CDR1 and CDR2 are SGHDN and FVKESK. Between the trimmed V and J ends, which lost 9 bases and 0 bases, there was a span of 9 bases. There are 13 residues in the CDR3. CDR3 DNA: TGTGCCAGTCAGTGGAGCTCCTACAATGAGCAGTTCTTC. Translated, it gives CASQWSSYNEQFF.

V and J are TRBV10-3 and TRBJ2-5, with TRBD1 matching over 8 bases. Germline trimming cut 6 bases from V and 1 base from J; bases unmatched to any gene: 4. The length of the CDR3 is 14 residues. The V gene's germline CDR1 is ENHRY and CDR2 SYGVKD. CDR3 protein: CAIRRTGIQETQYF. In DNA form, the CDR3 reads TGTGCCATCAGGCGGACAGGGATCCAAGAGACCCAGTACTTC.

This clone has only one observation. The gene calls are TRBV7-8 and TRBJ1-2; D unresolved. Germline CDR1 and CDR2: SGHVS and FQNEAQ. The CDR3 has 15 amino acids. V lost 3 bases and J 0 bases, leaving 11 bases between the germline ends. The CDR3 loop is CASSFGSSTNYGYTF. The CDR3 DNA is TGTGCCAGCAGCTTCGGGTCTTCGACTAACTATGGCTACACCTTC. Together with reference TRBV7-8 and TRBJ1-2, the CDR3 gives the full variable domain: GAGVSQSPRYKVAKRGQDVALRCDPISGHVSLFWYQQALGQGPEFLTYFQNEAQLDKSGLPSDRFFAERPEGSVSTLKIQRTQQEDSAVYLCASSFGSSTNYGYTFGSGTRLTVV.

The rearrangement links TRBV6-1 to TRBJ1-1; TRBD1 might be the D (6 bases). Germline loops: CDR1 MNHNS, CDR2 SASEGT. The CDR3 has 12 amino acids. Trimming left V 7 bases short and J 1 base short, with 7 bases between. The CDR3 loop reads CASTDRNTEAFF. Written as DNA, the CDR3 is TGTGCCAGCACGGACAGGAACACTGAAGCTTTCTTT.

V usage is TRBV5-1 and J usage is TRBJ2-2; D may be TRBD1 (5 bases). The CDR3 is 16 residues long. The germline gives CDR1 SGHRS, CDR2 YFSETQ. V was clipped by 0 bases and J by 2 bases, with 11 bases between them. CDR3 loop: CASSLDGHPNTGELFF. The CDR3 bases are TGCGCCAGCAGCTTGGACGGACACCCCAACACCGGGGAGCTGTTTTTT.

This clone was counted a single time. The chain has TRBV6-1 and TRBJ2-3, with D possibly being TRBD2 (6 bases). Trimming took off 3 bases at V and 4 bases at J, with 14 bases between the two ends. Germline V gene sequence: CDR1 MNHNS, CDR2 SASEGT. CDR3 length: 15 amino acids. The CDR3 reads CASSDGGVIADTQYF. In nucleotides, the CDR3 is TGTGCCAGCAGTGACGGGGGTGTGATCGCAGATACGCAGTATTTT.

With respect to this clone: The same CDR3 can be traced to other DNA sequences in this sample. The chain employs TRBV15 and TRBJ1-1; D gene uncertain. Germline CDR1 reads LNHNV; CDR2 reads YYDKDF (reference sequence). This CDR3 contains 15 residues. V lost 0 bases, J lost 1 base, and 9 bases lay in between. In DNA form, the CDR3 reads TGTGCCACCAGCAGAGACGGAGCAAAGAACACTGAAGCTTTCTTT. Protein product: CATSRDGAKNTEAFF. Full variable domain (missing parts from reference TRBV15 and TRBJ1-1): DAMVIQNPRYQVTQFGKPVTLSCSQTLNHNVMYWYQQKSSQAPKLLFHYYDKDFNNEADTPDNFQSRRPNTSFCFLDIRSPGLGDTAMYLCATSRDGAKNTEAFFGQGTRLTVV.

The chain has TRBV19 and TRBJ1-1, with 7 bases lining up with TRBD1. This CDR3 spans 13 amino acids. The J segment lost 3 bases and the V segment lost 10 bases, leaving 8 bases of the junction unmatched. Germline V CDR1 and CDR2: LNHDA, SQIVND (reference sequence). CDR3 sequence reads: CATQTGKHTEAFF. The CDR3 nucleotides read TGTGCCACCCAGACAGGGAAACACACTGAAGCTTTCTTT.

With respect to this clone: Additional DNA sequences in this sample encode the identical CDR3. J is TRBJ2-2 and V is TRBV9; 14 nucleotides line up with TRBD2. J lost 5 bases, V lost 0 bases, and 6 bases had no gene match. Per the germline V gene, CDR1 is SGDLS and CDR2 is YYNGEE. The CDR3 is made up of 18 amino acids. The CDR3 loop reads CASSVGLAGGPGTGELFF. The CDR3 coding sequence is TGTGCCAGCAGCGTAGGACTAGCGGGGGGGCCTGGAACCGGGGAGCTGTTTTTT.

DNA for the CDR3: TGTGCCAGCAGTGACTCGGCCCGGGACAGAATTGCAACTAATGAAAAACTGTTTTTT. This sequence encodes CASSDSARDRIATNEKLFF. J is TRBJ1-4 and V is TRBV6-4; 7 bases match TRBD1. Germline values: CDR1 MRHNA, CDR2 SNTAGT. This CDR3 region has 19 residues. Trimming at V came to 0 bases and at J to 0 bases, leaving 10 bases not matched to a gene.

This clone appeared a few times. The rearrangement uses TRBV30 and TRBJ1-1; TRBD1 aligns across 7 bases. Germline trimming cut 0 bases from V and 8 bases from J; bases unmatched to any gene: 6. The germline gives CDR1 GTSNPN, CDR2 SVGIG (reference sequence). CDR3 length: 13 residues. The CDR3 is CAWSVRAGGEAFF. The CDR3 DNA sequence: TGTGCCTGGAGTGTCAGGGCAGGGGGAGAAGCTTTCTTT.

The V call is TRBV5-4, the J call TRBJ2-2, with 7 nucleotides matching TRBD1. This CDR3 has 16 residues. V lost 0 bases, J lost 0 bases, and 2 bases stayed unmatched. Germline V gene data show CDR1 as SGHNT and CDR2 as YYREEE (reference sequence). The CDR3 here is CASSLEQGSNTGELFF. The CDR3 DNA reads TGTGCCAGCAGCTTGGAACAGGGGTCGAACACCGGGGAGCTGTTTTTT.